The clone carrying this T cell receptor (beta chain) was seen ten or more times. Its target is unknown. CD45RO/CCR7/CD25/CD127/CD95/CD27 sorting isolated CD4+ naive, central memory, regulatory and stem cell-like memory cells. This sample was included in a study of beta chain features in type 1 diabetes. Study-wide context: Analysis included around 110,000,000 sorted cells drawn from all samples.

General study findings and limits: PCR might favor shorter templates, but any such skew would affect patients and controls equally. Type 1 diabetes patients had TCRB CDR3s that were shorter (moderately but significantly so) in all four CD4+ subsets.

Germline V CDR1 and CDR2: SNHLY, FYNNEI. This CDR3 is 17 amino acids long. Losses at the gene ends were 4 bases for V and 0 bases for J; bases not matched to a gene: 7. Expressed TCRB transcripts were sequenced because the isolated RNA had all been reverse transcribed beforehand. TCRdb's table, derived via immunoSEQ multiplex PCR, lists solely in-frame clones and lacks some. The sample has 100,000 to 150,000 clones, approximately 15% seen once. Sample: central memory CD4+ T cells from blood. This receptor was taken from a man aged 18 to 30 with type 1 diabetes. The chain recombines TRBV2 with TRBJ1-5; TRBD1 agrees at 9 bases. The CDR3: CASSVLTGGDSNQPQHF. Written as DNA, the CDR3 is TGTGCCAGCAGTGTTTTGACAGGGGGTGATAGCAATCAGCCCCAGCATTTT.